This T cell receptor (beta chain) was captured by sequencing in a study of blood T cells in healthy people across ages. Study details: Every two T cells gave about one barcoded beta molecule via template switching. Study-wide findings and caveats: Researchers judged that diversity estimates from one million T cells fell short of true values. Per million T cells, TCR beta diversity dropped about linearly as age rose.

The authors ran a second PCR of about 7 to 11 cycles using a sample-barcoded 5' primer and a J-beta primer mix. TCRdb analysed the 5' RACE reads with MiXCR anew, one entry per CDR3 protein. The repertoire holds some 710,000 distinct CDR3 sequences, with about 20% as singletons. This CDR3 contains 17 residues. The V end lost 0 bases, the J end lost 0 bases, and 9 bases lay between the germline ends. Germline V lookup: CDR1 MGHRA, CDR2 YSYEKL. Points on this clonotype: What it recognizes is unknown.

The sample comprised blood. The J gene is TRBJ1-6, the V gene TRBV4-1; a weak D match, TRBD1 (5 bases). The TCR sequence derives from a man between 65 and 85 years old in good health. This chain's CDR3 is CASSQDGGYSYNSPLHF. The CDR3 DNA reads TGCGCCAGCAGCCAAGATGGGGGTTACTCCTATAATTCACCCCTCCACTTT.